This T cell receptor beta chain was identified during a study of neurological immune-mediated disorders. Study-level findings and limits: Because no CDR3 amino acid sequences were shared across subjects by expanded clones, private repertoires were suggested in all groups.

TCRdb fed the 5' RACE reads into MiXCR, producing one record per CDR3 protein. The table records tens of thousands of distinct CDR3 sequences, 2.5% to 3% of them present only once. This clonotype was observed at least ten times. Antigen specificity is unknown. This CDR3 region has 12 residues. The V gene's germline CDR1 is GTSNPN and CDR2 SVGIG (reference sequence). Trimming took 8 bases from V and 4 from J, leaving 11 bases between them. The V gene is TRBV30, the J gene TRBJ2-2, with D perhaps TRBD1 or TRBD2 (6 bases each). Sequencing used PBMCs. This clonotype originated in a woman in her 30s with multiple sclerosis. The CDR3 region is CARGPGTGELFF. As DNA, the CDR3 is TGTGCCCGGGGGCCGGGCACCGGGGAGCTGTTTTTT.